The 12 T cell receptor beta chains reported below all come from one sample, sequenced in a study of T cell repertoires in cytomegalovirus infection. One entry per CDR3 protein results from TCRdb running MiXCR on the reads. The sample contains around 490,000 distinct CDR3 sequences, approximately 26% of which appear only once. Sequenced: PBMCs. The receptor source for this set is a human donor in good health (CMV status not recorded). Some clones in this sample may be carry-over from other donors' samples.

In its sample, this clonotype was seen a few times. The chain links TRBV7-2 to TRBJ2-2, with D tentatively TRBD1 or TRBD2 (5 bases each). The ends were cut back, 4 bases at V and 5 bases at J, with 17 bases in the middle. This CDR3 region has 16 residues. In germline, CDR1 is SGHTA, CDR2 FQGNSA. The CDR3 here is CASSSPEWGSTGELFF. CDR3 coding DNA: TGTGCCAGCAGCTCCCCCGAGTGGGGGTCTACCGGGGAGCTGTTTTTT. The full variable domain, completed using reference TRBV7-2 and TRBJ2-2, is GAGVSQSPSNKVTEKGKDVELRCDPISGHTALYWYRQSLGQGLEFLIYFQGNSAPDKSGLPSDRFSAERTGGSVSTLTIQRTQQEDSAVYLCASSSPEWGSTGELFFGEGSRLTVL.

The J gene is TRBJ2-1, the V gene TRBV6-5; 7 bases are a match to TRBD1. The ends lost 0 bases at V and 9 bases at J; junction bases unmatched: 11. From germline, CDR1 is MNHEY and CDR2 SVGAGI. The CDR3 loop spans 16 amino acids. CDR3: CASSYSPRQGAVEQFF. For the CDR3, the DNA is TGTGCCAGCAGTTACTCTCCGCGACAGGGTGCGGTTGAGCAGTTCTTC.

This clonotype has just a few counts. The J gene is TRBJ1-6, the V gene TRBV19; no definite D call. The germline V gene encodes CDR1 LNHDA and CDR2 SQIVND (reference sequence). The V gene lost 2 bases and the J gene lost 10 bases, with 12 bases spanning the gap. The CDR3 length is 14 residues. The chain's CDR3 is CASSISGSRSPLHF. The CDR3 DNA reads TGTGCCAGTAGTATAAGCGGGTCCAGGTCACCCCTCCACTTT.

The chain has TRBV12-5 and TRBJ2-2; 10 bases are a match to TRBD1. CDR3 length: 18 amino acids. V shed 6 bases, J shed 1 base, and the junction held 11 bases outside the gene matches. Germline V lookup: CDR1 LGHNT, CDR2 FRNRAP. CDR3 sequence reads: CASGRDRGLFQNTGELFF. For the CDR3, the DNA is TGTGCTAGTGGGAGGGACAGGGGTTTATTTCAGAACACCGGGGAGCTGTTTTTT.

A few counts support this clonotype. The genes are TRBV11-3 and TRBJ2-1; 8 bases agree with TRBD1. With V trimmed by 4 bases and J by 7 bases, 9 bases remained unmatched. CDR1 and CDR2 (germline): SGHNT, YENEEA. The CDR3 loop spans 15 amino acids. Here the CDR3 DNA reads TGTGCCAGCAGCTCCCGGACAGGGTTTGGGAATGAGCAGTTCTTC. It codes for CASSSRTGFGNEQFF.

With regard to this clonotype: The junction and the germline gene differ at one end; a read error may be behind it. This CDR3 reads CVSSHTSGSDNEQFF. The CDR3 DNA reads as TGTGTCAGCAGTCATACTAGCGGGAGTGACAATGAGCAGTTCTTC. This sequence joins TRBV7-3 and TRBJ2-1, with 11 bases fitting TRBD2. Germline values: CDR1 SGHTA, CDR2 FQGTGA. The CDR3 spans 15 residues.

The chain links TRBV28 to TRBJ2-1; 11 nucleotides agree with TRBD2. The germline CDR1 and CDR2 sequences are MDHEN and SYDVKM. The CDR3 is 16 amino acids. V was pared by 10 bases and J by 4 bases, with 12 bases of the junction left unmatched. The CDR3 DNA reads TGTGCCACCACCCCGGCCCGGACTAGCGGGTACAATGAGCAGTTCTTC. It is translated as CATTPARTSGYNEQFF.

This clonotype was seen ten or more times. V and J are TRBV7-2 and TRBJ2-7; TRBD2 might be the D (6 bases). Germline loops: CDR1 SGHTA, CDR2 FQGNSA. V lost 6 bases to trimming and J lost 6 bases, with 15 bases between them. This CDR3 has 13 residues. Here the CDR3 DNA reads TGTGCCAGCAGTCTACTAGCCGGACCCGAGCAGTACTTC. It translates to CASSLLAGPEQYF.

The CDR3 protein is CASSIVPNYRLNHGYTF. DNA of the CDR3: TGTGCCAGTAGTATAGTCCCCAACTACAGGTTAAATCATGGCTACACCTTC. The chain is built from TRBV19 and TRBJ1-2; D possibly corresponds to TRBD1 (5 bases). Trimming removed 1 base at V and 6 bases at J, with 21 bases between. CDR1 and CDR2 (germline): LNHDA, SQIVND (reference sequence). The CDR3 has 17 residues.

This clonotype was counted at least ten times. The CDR3: CASSGTGGSYNSPLHF. The CDR3 coding sequence is TGTGCCAGCAGCGGGACAGGGGGCTCCTATAATTCACCCCTCCACTTT. V is TRBV7-2 and J is TRBJ1-6; 11 nucleotides align to TRBD1. Germline V gives CDR1 SGHTA, CDR2 FQGNSA. There are 16 residues in the CDR3. After removal of 5 bases from V and 0 bases from J, the junction contained 0 bases not matched to a gene.

This clonotype was counted a few times. The chain has TRBV5-5 and TRBJ1-2; D gene uncertain. V was pared by 4 bases and J by 0 bases, with 13 bases between. Germline V gene data show CDR1 as SGHKS and CDR2 as YYEKEE (reference sequence). The CDR3 sequence is 15 residues long. CDR3 loop: CASSMGVSSNYGYTF. The CDR3 DNA is TGTGCCAGCAGCATGGGCGTCAGTTCTAACTATGGCTACACCTTC.

This clonotype has a handful of counts. The genes are TRBV4-3 and TRBJ2-1; D unclear. With 0 bases removed from V and 4 bases from J, the gap between germline ends came to 16 bases. In germline, CDR1 is LGHNA, CDR2 YSLEER. The CDR3 covers 17 residues. The CDR3: CASSQERIGWGYNEQFF. In DNA, the CDR3 is TGCGCCAGCAGCCAAGAACGGATCGGTTGGGGATACAATGAGCAGTTCTTC.